This entry describes one T cell receptor beta chain. Its specificity is unknown. The sample originates from a study of monozygotic twins with inflammatory bowel disease. Study-level findings and limits: No distinction between different T cell subtypes was possible.

Researchers used roughly 3.5 ug of total RNA for each TCR library. For every sample, eight separate reactions were used to make cDNA. TCRdb re-called the 5' RACE reads and gives one entry per CDR3 protein, without DNA. The sample holds approximately 150,000 distinct CDR3 sequences. From germline, CDR1 is SGDLS and CDR2 YYNGEE. The CDR3 is made up of 14 amino acids. The template was total RNA from whole blood, with no T cell sorting. Sample: blood. The origin of this receptor is a human donor with ulcerative colitis or Crohn's disease, or a healthy co-twin of an affected twin (not recorded which). The chain employs TRBV9 and TRBJ1-1. Here the CDR3 reads CASSPASQNTEAFF.